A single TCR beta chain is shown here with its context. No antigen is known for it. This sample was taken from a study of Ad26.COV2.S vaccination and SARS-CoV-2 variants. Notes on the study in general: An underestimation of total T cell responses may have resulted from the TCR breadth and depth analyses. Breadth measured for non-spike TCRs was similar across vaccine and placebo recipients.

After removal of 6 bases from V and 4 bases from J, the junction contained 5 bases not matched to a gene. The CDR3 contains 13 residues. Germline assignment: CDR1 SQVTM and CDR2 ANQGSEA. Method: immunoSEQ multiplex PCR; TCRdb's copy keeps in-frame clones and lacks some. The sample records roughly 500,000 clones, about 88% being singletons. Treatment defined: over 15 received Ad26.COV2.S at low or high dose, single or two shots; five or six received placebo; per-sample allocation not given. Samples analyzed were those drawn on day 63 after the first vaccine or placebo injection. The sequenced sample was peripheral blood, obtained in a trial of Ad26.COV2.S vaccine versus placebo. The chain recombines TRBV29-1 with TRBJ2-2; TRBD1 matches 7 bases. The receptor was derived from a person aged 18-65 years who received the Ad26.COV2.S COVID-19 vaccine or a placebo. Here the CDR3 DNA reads TGCAGCGTCACGACAGGGAGCACCGGGGAGCTGTTTTTT. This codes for CSVTTGSTGELFF.